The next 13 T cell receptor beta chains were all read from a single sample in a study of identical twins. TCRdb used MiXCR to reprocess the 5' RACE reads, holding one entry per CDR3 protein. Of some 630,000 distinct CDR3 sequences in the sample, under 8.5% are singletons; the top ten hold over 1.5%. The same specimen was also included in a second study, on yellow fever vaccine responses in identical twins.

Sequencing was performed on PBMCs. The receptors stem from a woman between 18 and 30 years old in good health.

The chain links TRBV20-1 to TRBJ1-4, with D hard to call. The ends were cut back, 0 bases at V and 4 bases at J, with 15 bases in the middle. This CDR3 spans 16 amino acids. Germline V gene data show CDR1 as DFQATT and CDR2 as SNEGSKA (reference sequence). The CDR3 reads CSARDGQRALNEKLFF. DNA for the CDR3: TGCAGTGCTAGAGATGGGCAGAGGGCGCTTAATGAAAAACTGTTTTTT.

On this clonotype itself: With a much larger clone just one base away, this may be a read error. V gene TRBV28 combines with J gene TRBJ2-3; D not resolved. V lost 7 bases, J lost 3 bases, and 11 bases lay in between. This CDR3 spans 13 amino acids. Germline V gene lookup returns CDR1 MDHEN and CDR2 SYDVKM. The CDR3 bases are TGTGCCAGCAATCGGCTCTTGACAGATACGCAGTATTTT. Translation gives CASNRLLTDTQYF. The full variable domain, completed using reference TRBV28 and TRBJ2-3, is DVKVTQSSRYLVKRTGEKVFLECVQDMDHENMFWYRQDPGLGLRLIYFSYDVKMKEKGDIPEGYSVSREKKERFSLILESASTNQTSMYLCASNRLLTDTQYFGPGTRLTVL.

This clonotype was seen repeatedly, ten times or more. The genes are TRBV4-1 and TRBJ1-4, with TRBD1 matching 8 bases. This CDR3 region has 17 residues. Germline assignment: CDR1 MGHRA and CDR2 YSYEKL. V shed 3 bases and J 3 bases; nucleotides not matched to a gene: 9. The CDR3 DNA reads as TGCGCCAGCAGCCACACAGACAGGGGTAGGGCTAATGAAAAACTGTTTTTT. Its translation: CASSHTDRGRANEKLFF.

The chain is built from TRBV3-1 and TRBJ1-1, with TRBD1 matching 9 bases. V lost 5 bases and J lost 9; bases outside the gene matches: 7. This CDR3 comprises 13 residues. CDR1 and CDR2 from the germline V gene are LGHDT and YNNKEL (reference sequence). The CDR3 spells CASSLGQGGKAFF. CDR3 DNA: TGTGCCAGCAGCTTGGGACAGGGAGGCAAAGCTTTCTTT.

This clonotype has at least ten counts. The CDR3 DNA reads as TGCGCCAGCAGCTTTCAGGGTCCCGGGGAGCTGTTTTTT. This codes for CASSFQGPGELFF. This chain joins TRBV5-1 and TRBJ2-2; D might be TRBD1 (5 bases). CDR1 and CDR2 from the germline V gene are SGHRS and YFSETQ. The CDR3 has 13 residues. The V and J ends lost 2 bases and 6 bases respectively, with 8 bases between them.

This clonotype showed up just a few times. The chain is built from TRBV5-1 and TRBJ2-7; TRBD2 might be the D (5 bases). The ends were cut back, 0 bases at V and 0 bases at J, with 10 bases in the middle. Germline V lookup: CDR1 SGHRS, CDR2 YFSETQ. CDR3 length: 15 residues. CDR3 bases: TGCGCCAGCAGCTTGGCAGCGGAGGCCTCCTACGAGCAGTACTTC. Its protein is CASSLAAEASYEQYF.

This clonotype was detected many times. CDR3 coding DNA: TGTGCCAGCAGCCAACTGAGTGGGGGGGTCGGAGAGACCCAGTACTTC. This translates into CASSQLSGGVGETQYF. The V gene is TRBV3-1, the J gene TRBJ2-5; 7 bases are a match to TRBD2. With V trimmed by 2 bases and J by 4 bases, 10 bases remained unmatched. The germline gives CDR1 LGHDT, CDR2 YNNKEL (reference sequence). This CDR3 has 16 residues.

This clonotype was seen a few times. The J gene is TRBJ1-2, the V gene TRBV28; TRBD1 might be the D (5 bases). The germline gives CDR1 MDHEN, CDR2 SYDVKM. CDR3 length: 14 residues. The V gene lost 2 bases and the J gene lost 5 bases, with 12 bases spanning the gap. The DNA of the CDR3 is TGTGCCAGCAGTTTAGGCGGGGCCTGGTATGGCTACACCTTC. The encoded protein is CASSLGGAWYGYTF.

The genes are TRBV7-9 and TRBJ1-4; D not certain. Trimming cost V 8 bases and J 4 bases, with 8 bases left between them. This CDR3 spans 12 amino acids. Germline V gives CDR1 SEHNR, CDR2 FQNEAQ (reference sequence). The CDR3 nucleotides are TGTGCCAGCGCCAGAAATAATGAAAAACTGTTTTTT. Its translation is CASARNNEKLFF.

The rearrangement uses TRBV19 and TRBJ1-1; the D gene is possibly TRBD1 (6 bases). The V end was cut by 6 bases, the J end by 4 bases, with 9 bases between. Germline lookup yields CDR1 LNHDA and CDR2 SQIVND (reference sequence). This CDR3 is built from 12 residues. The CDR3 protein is CASSGQRTEAFF. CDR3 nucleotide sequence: TGTGCCAGTAGCGGACAGCGCACTGAAGCTTTCTTT.

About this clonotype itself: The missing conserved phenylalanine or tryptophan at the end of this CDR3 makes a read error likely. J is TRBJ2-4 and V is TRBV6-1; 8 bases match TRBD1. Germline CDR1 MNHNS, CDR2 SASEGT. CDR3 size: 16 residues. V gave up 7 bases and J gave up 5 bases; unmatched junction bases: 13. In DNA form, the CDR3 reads TGTGCCAGCACAAGACAGGGGACAAGTGGCCAAAACATTCAGTACATC. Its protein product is CASTRQGTSGQNIQYI.

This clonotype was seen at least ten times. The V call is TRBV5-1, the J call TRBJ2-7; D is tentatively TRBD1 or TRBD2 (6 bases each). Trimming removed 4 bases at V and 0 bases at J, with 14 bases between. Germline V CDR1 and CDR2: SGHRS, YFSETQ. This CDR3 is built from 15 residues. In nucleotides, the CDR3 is TGCGCCAGCAGCCCGGGGGCAGTTGACTCCTACGAGCAGTACGTC. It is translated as CASSPGAVDSYEQYV.

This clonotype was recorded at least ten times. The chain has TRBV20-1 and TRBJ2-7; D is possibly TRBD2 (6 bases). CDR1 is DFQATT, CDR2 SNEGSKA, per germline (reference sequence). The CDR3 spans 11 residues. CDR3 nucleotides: TGCAGCACGACTAGAATACGGGAGCAGTACGTC. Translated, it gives CSTTRIREQYV.